This entry lists 19 T cell receptor beta chains sequenced from one sample in a study of blood T cell repertoires in COVID-19. TCRdb's copy holds only in-frame clones and misses some; the assay was immunoSEQ multiplex PCR. The sample shows about 98,000 clones, roughly 87% of them seen only once. The material sequenced was peripheral blood. These receptors came from a woman aged 45-65 years with COVID-19, enrolled during active disease.

The rearrangement links TRBV12-2 to TRBJ2-7; the table's TRBD2 call for D was not verified on the DNA. TRBV12-2 counts as a pseudogene. The CDR3 totals 18 residues. DNA of the CDR3: TGTGCAAGTCGCTTAGTCGGGGGCCCGGGACTACAAACCTACGAGCAGTACTTC. Translation gives CASRLVGGPGLQTYEQYF.

This chain uses TRBV12-5 with TRBJ1-4, with D perhaps matching TRBD1 (5 bases). Germline V gene sequence: CDR1 LGHNT, CDR2 FRNRAP. Trimming took 9 bases from V and 4 from J, leaving 21 bases between them. The CDR3 extends over 16 amino acids. For the CDR3, the DNA is TGTGCTAGCAACCCAAGACAGCAACTCTTTAATGAAAAACTGTTTTTT. Translated: CASNPRQQLFNEKLFF.

The V and J genes are TRBV7-2 and TRBJ1-6; TRBD1 is a possible D gene (6 bases). CDR3 length: 15 amino acids. The V and J ends lost 1 base and 6 bases respectively, with 10 bases between them. Germline V gene sequence: CDR1 SGHTA, CDR2 FQGNSA. The CDR3 loop is CASSLVGGINSPLHF. The CDR3 DNA sequence: TGTGCCAGCAGCTTAGTAGGGGGAATTAATTCACCCCTCCACTTT.

The rearrangement uses TRBV7-3 and TRBJ2-5, with 8 bases lining up with TRBD2. The germline V gene has CDR1 SGHTA and CDR2 FQGTGA. The CDR3 length is 16 residues. The V segment lost 2 bases and the J segment 1 base; nucleotides outside the gene matches: 6. The CDR3 here is CASSLGPAGAQETQYF. CDR3 sequence (DNA): TGTGCCAGCAGCTTAGGCCCAGCGGGGGCCCAAGAGACCCAGTACTTC.

J is TRBJ2-3 and V is TRBV5-1; D not resolved. The V end lost 0 bases, the J end lost 1 base, and 3 bases lay between the germline ends. Germline CDR1 is SGHRS and CDR2 is YFSETQ. The length of the CDR3 is 13 residues. The CDR3 bases are TGCGCCAGCAGCTTGGCCGGCACAGATACGCAGTATTTT. Translating it yields CASSLAGTDTQYF.

V and J are TRBV2 and TRBJ2-7, with no clear D. V was clipped by 3 bases and J by 3 bases, with 9 bases between them. Germline CDR1 is SNHLY and CDR2 is FYNNEI. The length of the CDR3 is 13 residues. The CDR3 protein is CASSDSPSYEQYF. For the CDR3, the DNA is TGTGCCAGCAGTGATAGCCCTAGCTACGAGCAGTACTTC.

The chain couples TRBV13 to TRBJ1-6; a possible D gene is TRBD1 (6 bases). This CDR3 spans 15 amino acids. CDR1 is PRHDT, CDR2 FYEKMQ, per germline (reference sequence). The ends were cut back, 2 bases at V and 7 bases at J, with 12 bases in the middle. The CDR3 protein is CASSLRDTANSPLHF. The CDR3 DNA is TGTGCCAGCAGCTTAAGGGACACGGCGAATTCACCCCTCCACTTT.

The genes are TRBV9 and TRBJ1-6, with D possibly TRBD1 on 5 matching bases. V lost 0 bases, J lost 7 bases, and 8 bases lay in between. Germline CDR1 reads SGDLS; CDR2 reads YYNGEE. The CDR3 runs 14 residues. DNA for the CDR3: TGTGCCAGCAGCGTAGAGGCAGGGAATTCACCCCTCCACTTT. It specifies CASSVEAGNSPLHF.

The rearrangement joins TRBV9 to TRBJ1-6; D not certain. The V gene lost 3 bases and the J gene lost 5 bases, with 15 bases spanning the gap. The CDR3 has 16 amino acids. The germline V gene encodes CDR1 SGDLS and CDR2 YYNGEE. In DNA form, the CDR3 reads TGTGCCAGCAGCGCCCGTGGTAGTCAGGATAATTCACCCCTCCACTTT. It encodes CASSARGSQDNSPLHF.

The chain links TRBV30 to TRBJ1-2; no clear D gene. Trimming removed 1 base from V and 8 bases from J, with 11 bases in between. Germline assignment: CDR1 GTSNPN and CDR2 SVGIG (reference sequence). CDR3 size: 12 residues. CDR3 in DNA: TGTGCCTGGAGTGGGTACCTACCGGGCTACACCTTC. Encoded protein: CAWSGYLPGYTF.

This clone was seen only once. The rearrangement links TRBV6-4 to TRBJ2-3, with 7 bases lining up with TRBD2. The germline gives CDR1 MRHNA, CDR2 SNTAGT. J gave up 4 bases and V 0 bases, and 4 bases lay outside the gene matches. This CDR3 region has 15 residues. The CDR3 here is CASSDSPGGSDTQYF. The CDR3 DNA is TGTGCCAGCAGTGACTCGCCGGGGGGATCAGATACGCAGTATTTT.

In this sample, this clone turned up once. The rearrangement uses TRBV11-3 and TRBJ2-2; D may be TRBD1 (5 bases). V dropped 4 bases and J dropped 4 bases, with 16 bases sitting between them. This CDR3 is built from 16 residues. Germline V lookup: CDR1 SGHNT, CDR2 YENEEA. The CDR3 nucleotides are TGTGCCAGCAGCTCGTCTAGGGGCGCGTTCACCGGGGAGCTGTTTTTT. This sequence encodes CASSSSRGAFTGELFF. The full variable domain, completed using reference TRBV11-3 and TRBJ2-2, is EAGVVQSPRYKIIEKKQPVAFWCNPISGHNTLYWYLQNLGQGPELLIRYENEEAVDDSQLPKDRFSAERLKGVDSTLKIQPAELGDSAVYLCASSSSRGAFTGELFFGEGSRLTVL.

This chain links TRBV18 with TRBJ2-2; TRBD2 is a possible D gene (7 bases). Germline assignment: CDR1 KGHSH and CDR2 LQKENI. Trimming shortened V by 4 bases and J by 1 base, and 22 bases separated the two germline ends. The length of the CDR3 is 19 residues. DNA of the CDR3: TGTGCCAGCTCACGCTACCTTGGGGGGGACACCCAGAACACCGGGGAGCTGTTTTTT. It specifies CASSRYLGGDTQNTGELFF.

This sequence joins TRBV4-1 and TRBJ1-5, with D possibly being TRBD1 (5 bases). Trimming left V 3 bases short and J 6 bases short, with 9 bases between. The CDR3 consists of 13 residues. CDR1 and CDR2 from the germline V gene are MGHRA and YSYEKL. CDR3 coding DNA: TGCGCCAGCAGCCATGGAGGGACTCAGCCCCAGCATTTT. Amino acid sequence: CASSHGGTQPQHF.

This clone was observed once. Here the CDR3 reads CASSVGGASGGEQYF. DNA of the CDR3: TGTGCCAGCAGCGTAGGGGGAGCTAGCGGGGGCGAGCAGTACTTC. V is TRBV9 and J is TRBJ2-7, with TRBD2 matching 10 bases. In germline, CDR1 is SGDLS, CDR2 YYNGEE. The CDR3 covers 15 residues. V dropped 0 bases and J dropped 6; count of bases not matched to a gene: 6.

This clone was found a few times. The V call is TRBV6-2 or TRBV6-3, the J call TRBJ1-5; D is uncertain. Trimming took off 2 bases at V and 3 bases at J, with 8 bases between the two ends. The germline V gene encodes CDR1 MNHEY and CDR2 SVGEGT. The CDR3 runs 14 residues. The CDR3 DNA reads as TGTGCCAGCAGTTACCGGAGTCTCAATCAGCCCCAGCATTTT. The encoded protein is CASSYRSLNQPQHF.

The rearrangement joins TRBV11-2 to TRBJ2-1, with 7 bases matching TRBD2. The CDR3 contains 17 residues. Germline values: CDR1 SGHAT, CDR2 FQNNGV. J gave up 1 base and V 0 bases, and 6 bases lay outside the gene matches. The chain's CDR3 is CASSLDPQGGSYNEQFF. Written as DNA, the CDR3 is TGTGCCAGCAGCTTAGATCCCCAGGGAGGGTCCTACAATGAGCAGTTCTTC.

This rearrangement joins TRBV23-1 to TRBJ2-7; 7 bases align to TRBD1. TRBV23-1 counts as an open reading frame of uncertain function. This CDR3 comprises 14 residues. V was pared by 6 bases and J by 2 bases, with 7 bases of the junction left unmatched. CDR3 amino acids: CASRHGQEPYEQYF. CDR3 sequence (DNA): TGCGCCAGCAGACACGGACAGGAGCCCTACGAGCAGTACTTC.

The rearrangement uses TRBV6-5 and TRBJ2-1, with a weak D call TRBD2 (7 bases). CDR3 length: 13 amino acids. Trimming stripped 6 bases from V and 12 bases from J, with 18 bases between. CDR1 and CDR2 from the germline V gene are MNHEY and SVGAGI. CDR3 nucleotide sequence: TGTGCCAGCAGAGAGGGGGGGGGCTTATCGCAGTTCTTC. Protein sequence: CASREGGGLSQFF.